This TCR beta chain was identified during a study of regulatory T cells in long-lasting Graves disease. Looking at the study overall: Under 3 months of antithyroid drugs had been taken by newly diagnosed Graves' patients.

This clonotype was observed at least ten times. What it binds is unknown. The TCR beta library used iRepertoire HTBI primers with Arm-PCR amplification of CDR3. Each CDR3 protein is one row after TCRdb ran MiXCR on the multiplex PCR reads. Of fewer than 400,000 distinct CDR3 sequences detected, 18% appear once; the ten largest clones hold 35% to 45%. CDR1 and CDR2 (germline): ENHRY, SYGVKD. This CDR3 is 14 amino acids long. V shed 5 bases and J 1 base; nucleotides not matched to a gene: 1. Whole-study results and caveats: A greater number of public clonotypes (roughly 2,700) was shared by persistent patients than by new patients (approximately 910). With persistent disease, TRBV28, TRBJ1-2 and TRBJ2-5 were the favored segments. Researchers examined only peripheral blood and not thyroid tissue.

Time point: newly diagnosed GD, antithyroid drugs for less than 3 months. Following extraction of RNA from PBMCs, that RNA was used to make the TCR library. The sequence derives from a female donor with Graves disease. J is TRBJ2-3 and V is TRBV10-3; 9 bases fit TRBD1. The material sequenced was peripheral blood mononuclear cells (PBMCs), taken at new diagnosis, from a patient treated with antithyroid drugs. The CDR3 DNA is TGTGCCATCAGTCGGGACAGGGGCACAGATACGCAGTATTTT. Amino acids: CAISRDRGTDTQYF.